Following are 25 T cell receptor beta chains from one sample sequenced in a study of blood T cell repertoires in COVID-19 (dated by TCRdb to 2018 to 2020). The library was obtained by the immunoSEQ multiplex PCR assay. Here the immuneACCESS table is served through TCRdb, limited to in-frame sequences with V and J called. Missing clones are a known gap in these copies; in checked studies unresolved V genes cover under half, and the rest lacks a known reason. The sample table shows approximately 300,000 clones, and around nine tenths are seen once. Jointly, the top ten make up roughly 4.1% of the sample. The sequenced material came from peripheral blood. The origin of the receptors is a woman between 50 and 59 years old with active or convalescent COVID-19.

The rearrangement joins TRBV12-5 to TRBJ1-1; 8 bases align to TRBD1. The CDR3 length is 15 residues. V shed 1 base and J 2 bases; nucleotides not matched to a gene: 3. The germline V gene encodes CDR1 LGHNT and CDR2 FRNRAP. The CDR3 reads CASGLGQGYNTEAFF. For the CDR3, the DNA is TGTGCTAGTGGTTTGGGACAGGGGTACAACACTGAAGCTTTCTTT.

This rearrangement joins TRBV7-8 to TRBJ2-5; TRBD2 agrees at 8 bases. CDR3 length equals 17 residues. V shed 2 bases, J shed 1 base, and the junction held 9 bases outside the gene matches. Germline V gene data show CDR1 as SGHVS and CDR2 as FQNEAQ. The CDR3, as DNA: TGTGCCAGCAGCTTAAACCGGGGGGGCCCCTCCCAAGAGACCCAGTACTTC. Translation: CASSLNRGGPSQETQYF. The full variable domain, in which reference TRBV7-8 and TRBJ2-5 provide the parts outside the CDR3, is GAGVSQSPRYKVAKRGQDVALRCDPISGHVSLFWYQQALGQGPEFLTYFQNEAQLDKSGLPSDRFFAERPEGSVSTLKIQRTQQEDSAVYLCASSLNRGGPSQETQYFGPGTRLLVL.

The CDR3 region is CASSLGAGVLHF. The CDR3 DNA follows: TGTGCCAGCAGTTTAGGGGCCGGAGTCCTCCACTTT. The gene calls are TRBV27 and TRBJ1-6; D may be TRBD1 (5 bases). The CDR3 runs 12 residues. Germline CDR1 reads MNHEY; CDR2 reads SMNVEV (reference sequence). V was clipped by 2 bases and J by 15 bases, with 11 bases between them.

V gene TRBV5-4 combines with J gene TRBJ2-3; possibly TRBD1 for D (6 bases). The CDR3 runs 15 residues. Germline CDR1 is SGHNT and CDR2 is YYREEE (reference sequence). Trimming removed 4 bases from V and 8 bases from J, with 20 bases in between. The DNA for the CDR3 is TGTGCCAGCAGCCACACCGGGACAACCCTTGGTACGCAGTATTTT. Protein product: CASSHTGTTLGTQYF.

J is TRBJ2-3 and V is TRBV11-2, with D perhaps matching TRBD1 (6 bases). V lost 1 base and J lost 2, with 19 bases in between. The germline gives CDR1 SGHAT, CDR2 FQNNGV. This CDR3 contains 18 residues. The CDR3 is CASSLVGTVGGNTDTQYF. In DNA, the CDR3 is TGTGCCAGCAGCTTAGTCGGAACGGTTGGGGGCAACACAGATACGCAGTATTTT.

CDR3 loop: CASSQGASANTEAFF. The DNA of the CDR3 is TGCGCCAGCAGCCAAGGAGCGAGCGCGAACACTGAAGCTTTCTTT. The J gene is TRBJ1-1, the V gene TRBV4-3; unclear D gene. Trimming stripped 1 base from V and 1 base from J, with 10 bases between. The germline gives CDR1 LGHNA, CDR2 YSLEER. The CDR3 is 15 residues long.

The CDR3 DNA follows: TGTGCCAGCAGTACACAGGGGGGTAGGAGCTACACCTTC. Translated, it gives CASSTQGGRSYTF. The V and J genes are TRBV6-5 and TRBJ1-2; 8 positions match TRBD1. V was clipped by 5 bases and J by 9 bases; unmatched bases: 8. This CDR3 has 13 amino acids. CDR1 and CDR2 (germline): MNHEY, SVGAGI.

This clone occurred once. The chain has TRBV5-4 and TRBJ2-1; 14 positions match TRBD2. The CDR3 runs 17 residues. CDR1 SGHNT and CDR2 YYREEE come from the germline V gene (reference sequence). J lost 3 bases, V lost 5 bases, and 7 bases had no gene match. In DNA, the CDR3 is TGTGCCAGCAGATTAGGGACTAGCGGGAGTGGCTACAATGAGCAGTTCTTC. This encodes CASRLGTSGSGYNEQFF.

The chain uses TRBV6-5 and TRBJ1-5; TRBD1 is a possible D gene (5 bases). CDR3 length: 15 amino acids. Per germline, CDR1 MNHEY and CDR2 SVGAGI. The V gene lost 6 bases and the J gene lost 4 bases, with 16 bases spanning the gap. The CDR3 is CASSSTGRTNQPQHF. The CDR3 nucleotides read TGTGCCAGCAGCTCCACCGGACGGACAAATCAGCCCCAGCATTTT.

In nucleotides, the CDR3 is TGTGCCAGTAGTAAGAGCTCACCGGATACGCAGTATTTT. Translated, it gives CASSKSSPDTQYF. The rearrangement uses TRBV19 and TRBJ2-3, with D unclear. Per the germline V gene, CDR1 is LNHDA and CDR2 is SQIVND (reference sequence). Trimming took 4 bases from V and 6 from J, leaving 11 bases between them. The CDR3 contains 13 residues.

V is TRBV5-6 and J is TRBJ2-5; tentative D call: TRBD2 (5 bases). Germline V gives CDR1 SGHDT, CDR2 YYEEEE. CDR3 length: 13 residues. V was clipped by 2 bases and J by 4 bases, with 9 bases between them. The CDR3 bases are TGTGCCAGCAGCTTAGGAGGAAGAGAGACCCAGTACTTC. The encoded protein is CASSLGGRETQYF.

V usage is TRBV7-9 and J usage is TRBJ1-2; 8 nucleotides agree with TRBD1. Trimming took 2 bases from V and 6 from J; bases not matched to a gene: 2. The germline V gene has CDR1 SEHNR and CDR2 FQNEAQ (reference sequence). The CDR3 loop spans 13 amino acids. The chain's CDR3 is CASSLTQGDGYTF. The CDR3 coding sequence is TGTGCCAGCAGCTTAACACAGGGGGATGGCTACACCTTC.

The V call is TRBV19, the J call TRBJ1-5; TRBD1 matches 8 bases. There are 14 residues in the CDR3. CDR1 LNHDA and CDR2 SQIVND come from the germline V gene (reference sequence). V was pared by 6 bases and J by 6 bases, with 7 bases of the junction left unmatched. The CDR3 DNA reads TGTGCCAGTAGGACCGGACAGGGCGGTCAGCCCCAGCATTTT. It specifies CASRTGQGGQPQHF.

The chain is built from TRBV28 and TRBJ1-2; 9 bases agree with TRBD1. CDR1 is MDHEN and CDR2 is SYDVKM in the germline V gene. V dropped 3 bases and J dropped 6; count of bases not matched to a gene: 17. The CDR3 contains 18 residues. The CDR3 sequence: CASSLVSGQGPTGHGYTF. CDR3 DNA sequence: TGTGCCAGCAGTTTGGTATCGGGACAGGGTCCGACAGGACATGGCTACACCTTC.

This clone has a handful of counts. The chain couples TRBV27 to TRBJ2-7; possible D gene TRBD2, 5 bases. The CDR3 is made up of 15 amino acids. Germline lookup yields CDR1 MNHEY and CDR2 SMNVEV (reference sequence). V was cut by 5 bases and J by 3 bases, with 17 bases left in between. The CDR3 DNA sequence: TGTGCCAGCAGTGAGCGGAACACCTACTACTACGAGCAGTACTTC. The encoded protein is CASSERNTYYYEQYF.

The CDR3 here is CASSLSQGGTEAFF. The CDR3 nucleotides are TGTGCCAGCAGCTTAAGTCAGGGGGGCACTGAAGCTTTCTTT. The chain employs TRBV11-2 and TRBJ1-1, with 7 bases identical to TRBD1. Germline V gives CDR1 SGHAT, CDR2 FQNNGV. The CDR3 has 14 residues. The trim removed 2 bases at V and 4 bases at J, leaving 4 bases unmatched.

The V gene is TRBV29-1, the J gene TRBJ1-2; 11 bases line up with TRBD1. CDR1 and CDR2 from the germline V gene are SQVTM and ANQGSEA. This CDR3 has 20 residues. J was trimmed by 2 bases and V by 6 bases; bases with no gene match: 23. CDR3 in amino acids: CSVNSGTGGKKGRTNYGYTF. The DNA for the CDR3 is TGCAGCGTGAATTCAGGGACAGGGGGAAAAAAGGGGAGGACAAACTATGGCTACACCTTC.

This sequence joins TRBV19 and TRBJ1-5, with TRBD1 as a possible D gene (5 bases). Trimming left V 5 bases short and J 3 bases short, with 11 bases between. This CDR3 region has 14 residues. Germline CDR1 reads LNHDA; CDR2 reads SQIVND (reference sequence). The CDR3 DNA sequence: TGTGCCAGTAGTTTGGGGGGGGACAATCAGCCCCAGCATTTT. This codes for CASSLGGDNQPQHF.

The rearrangement links TRBV28 to TRBJ1-4; perhaps TRBD1 as D (5 bases). The length of the CDR3 is 16 residues. V was cut by 4 bases and J by 0 bases, with 12 bases left in between. From germline, CDR1 is MDHEN and CDR2 SYDVKM. The CDR3 DNA reads as TGTGCCAGCAGTTGGGGGGGGTCCGCAACTAATGAAAAACTGTTTTTT. This codes for CASSWGGSATNEKLFF.

This rearrangement joins TRBV28 to TRBJ1-5; 8 bases line up with TRBD1. The CDR3 covers 15 residues. The ends lost 3 bases at V and 2 bases at J; junction bases unmatched: 3. In germline, CDR1 is MDHEN, CDR2 SYDVKM. The CDR3 bases are TGTGCCAGCAGTTTCACAGGGGGTGGCAATCAGCCCCAGCATTTT. Protein product: CASSFTGGGNQPQHF.

This chain uses TRBV5-5 with TRBJ2-6, with 8 bases lining up with TRBD1. Germline CDR1 SGHKS, CDR2 YYEKEE (reference sequence). The ends lost 2 bases at V and 8 bases at J; junction bases unmatched: 9. The CDR3 covers 16 residues. The CDR3 nucleotides read TGTGCCAGCAGCTTCGTTAGCGACAGGGGTACCAACGTCCTGACTTTC. Its translation: CASSFVSDRGTNVLTF.

The chain carries TRBV6-1 and TRBJ1-3, with D perhaps TRBD1 (6 bases). The CDR3 has 17 residues. CDR1 and CDR2 (germline): MNHNS, SASEGT. V was trimmed by 2 bases and J by 0 bases, leaving 14 bases between them. CDR3 DNA: TGTGCCAGCAGTGAAAGGGGGGGCAGGAACTCTGGAAACACCATATATTTT. This gives the protein CASSERGGRNSGNTIYF.

The rearrangement joins TRBV19 to TRBJ1-2; 8 bases line up with TRBD1. CDR1 and CDR2 from the germline V gene are LNHDA and SQIVND (reference sequence). This CDR3 region has 12 residues. The V and J ends lost 5 bases and 7 bases, in that order; junction bases with no gene match: 3. Here the CDR3 reads CASSPGGLGYTF. In nucleotides, the CDR3 is TGTGCCAGTAGTCCAGGGGGCCTTGGCTACACCTTC.

The chain recombines TRBV27 with TRBJ2-7, with 8 bases lining up with TRBD2. The CDR3 loop spans 13 amino acids. Germline CDR1 is MNHEY and CDR2 is SMNVEV (reference sequence). The CDR3 loop is CATWRGVSYEQYF. The CDR3 DNA follows: TGTGCTACTTGGCGGGGGGTTTCCTACGAGCAGTACTTC.

The chain combines TRBV28 with TRBJ1-2; D unresolved. Trimming cost V 4 bases and J 2 bases, with 14 bases left between them. CDR1 MDHEN and CDR2 SYDVKM come from the germline V gene. The CDR3 runs 15 residues. The CDR3 is CASSSPREGNYGYTF. CDR3 sequence (DNA): TGTGCCAGCAGTTCACCCCGAGAGGGAAACTATGGCTACACCTTC.